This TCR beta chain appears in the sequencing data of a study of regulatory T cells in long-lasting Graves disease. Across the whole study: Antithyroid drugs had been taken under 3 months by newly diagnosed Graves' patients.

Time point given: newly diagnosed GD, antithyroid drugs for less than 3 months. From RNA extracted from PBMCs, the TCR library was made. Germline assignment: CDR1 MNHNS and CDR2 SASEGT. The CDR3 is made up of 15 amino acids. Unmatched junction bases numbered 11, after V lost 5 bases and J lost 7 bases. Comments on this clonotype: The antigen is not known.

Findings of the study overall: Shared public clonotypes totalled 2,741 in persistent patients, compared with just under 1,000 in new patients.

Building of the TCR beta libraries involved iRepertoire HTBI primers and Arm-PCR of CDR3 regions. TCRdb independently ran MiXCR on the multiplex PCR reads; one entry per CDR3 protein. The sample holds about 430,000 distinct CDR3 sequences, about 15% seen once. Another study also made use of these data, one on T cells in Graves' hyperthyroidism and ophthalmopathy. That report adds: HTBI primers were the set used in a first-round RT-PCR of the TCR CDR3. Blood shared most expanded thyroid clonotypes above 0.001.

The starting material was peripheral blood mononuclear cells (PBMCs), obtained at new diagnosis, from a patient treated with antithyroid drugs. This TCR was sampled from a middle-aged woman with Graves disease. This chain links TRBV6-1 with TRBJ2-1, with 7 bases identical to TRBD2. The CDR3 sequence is CASSREAGNMNEQFF. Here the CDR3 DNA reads TGTGCCAGCAGTCGCGAAGCGGGGAACATGAATGAGCAGTTCTTC.